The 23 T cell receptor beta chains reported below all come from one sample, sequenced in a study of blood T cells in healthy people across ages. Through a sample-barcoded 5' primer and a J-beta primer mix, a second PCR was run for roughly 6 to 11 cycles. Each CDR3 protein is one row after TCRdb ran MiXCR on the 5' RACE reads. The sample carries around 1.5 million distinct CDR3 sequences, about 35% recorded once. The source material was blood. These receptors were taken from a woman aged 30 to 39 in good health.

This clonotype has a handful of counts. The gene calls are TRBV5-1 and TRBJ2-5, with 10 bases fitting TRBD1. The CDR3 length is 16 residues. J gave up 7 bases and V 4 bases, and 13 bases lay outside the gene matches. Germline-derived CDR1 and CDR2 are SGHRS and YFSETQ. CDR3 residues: CASSQGRDRGLVTQYF. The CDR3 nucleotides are TGCGCCAGCAGCCAGGGCCGGGACAGGGGACTCGTGACCCAGTACTTC.

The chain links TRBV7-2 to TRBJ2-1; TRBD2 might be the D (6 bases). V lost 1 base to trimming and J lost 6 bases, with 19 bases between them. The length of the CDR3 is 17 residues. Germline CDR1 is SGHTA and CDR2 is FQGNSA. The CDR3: CASSLVGIAVTCNEQFF. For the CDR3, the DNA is TGTGCCAGCAGCTTAGTGGGTATAGCGGTGACCTGCAATGAGCAGTTCTTC.

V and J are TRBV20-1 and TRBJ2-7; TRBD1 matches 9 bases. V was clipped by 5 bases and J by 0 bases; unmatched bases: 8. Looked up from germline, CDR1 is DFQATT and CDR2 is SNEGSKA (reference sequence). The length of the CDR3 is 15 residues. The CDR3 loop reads CSAGRDREGSYEQYF. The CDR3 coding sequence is TGCAGTGCTGGAAGGGACAGGGAGGGCTCCTACGAGCAGTACTTC.

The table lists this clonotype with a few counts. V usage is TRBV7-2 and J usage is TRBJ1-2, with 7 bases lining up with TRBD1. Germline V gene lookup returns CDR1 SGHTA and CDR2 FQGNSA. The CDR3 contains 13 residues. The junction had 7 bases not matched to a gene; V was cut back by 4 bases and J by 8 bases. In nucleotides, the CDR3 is TGTGCCAGCAGCTCCGCGACAGGGACCGGCTACACCTTC. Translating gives CASSSATGTGYTF.

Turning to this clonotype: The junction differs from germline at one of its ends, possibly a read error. The CDR3 protein is CASSLRQDEKRFF. As DNA, the CDR3 is TGTGCCAGCAGCTTAAGACAAGATGAAAAACGGTTTTTT. The chain employs TRBV7-2 and TRBJ1-4; D call uncertain. The CDR3 extends over 13 amino acids. Germline V CDR1 and CDR2: SGHTA, FQGNSA. Full variable domain (rest looked up from reference TRBV7-2 and TRBJ1-4): GAGVSQSPSNKVTEKGKDVELRCDPISGHTALYWYRQSLGQGLEFLIYFQGNSAPDKSGLPSDRFSAERTGGSVSTLTIQRTQQEDSAVYLCASSLRQDEKRFFGSGTQLSVL.

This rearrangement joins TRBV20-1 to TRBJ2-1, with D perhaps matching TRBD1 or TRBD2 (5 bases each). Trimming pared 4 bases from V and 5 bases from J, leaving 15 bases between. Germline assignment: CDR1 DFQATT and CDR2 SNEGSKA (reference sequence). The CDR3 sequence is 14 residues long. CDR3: CSAKRGPANNEQFF. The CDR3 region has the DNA TGCAGTGCTAAAAGGGGACCCGCGAACAATGAGCAGTTCTTC.

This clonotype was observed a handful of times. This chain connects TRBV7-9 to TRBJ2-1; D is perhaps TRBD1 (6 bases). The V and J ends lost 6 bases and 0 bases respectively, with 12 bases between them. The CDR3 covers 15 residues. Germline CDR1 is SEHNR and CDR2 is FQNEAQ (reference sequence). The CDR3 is CASSNRANSYNEQFF. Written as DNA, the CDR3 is TGTGCCAGCAGTAACAGGGCCAACTCCTACAATGAGCAGTTCTTC.

The CDR3: CASSPVPEGYEQYF. Here the CDR3 DNA reads TGTGCCAGCAGCCCGGTCCCGGAGGGCTACGAGCAGTACTTC. This chain links TRBV7-8 with TRBJ2-7; maybe TRBD2 (6 bases). This CDR3 is 14 amino acids long. Trimming stripped 5 bases from V and 3 bases from J, with 14 bases between. Germline lookup yields CDR1 SGHVS and CDR2 FQNEAQ.

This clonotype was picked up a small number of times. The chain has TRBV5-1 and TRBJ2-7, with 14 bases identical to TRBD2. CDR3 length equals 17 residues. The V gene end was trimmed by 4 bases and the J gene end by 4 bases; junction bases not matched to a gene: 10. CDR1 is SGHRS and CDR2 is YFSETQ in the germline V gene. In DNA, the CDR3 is TGCGCCAGCAGCCCTAGGACTAGCGGGGGGAAGAAATACGAGCAGTACTTC. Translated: CASSPRTSGGKKYEQYF.

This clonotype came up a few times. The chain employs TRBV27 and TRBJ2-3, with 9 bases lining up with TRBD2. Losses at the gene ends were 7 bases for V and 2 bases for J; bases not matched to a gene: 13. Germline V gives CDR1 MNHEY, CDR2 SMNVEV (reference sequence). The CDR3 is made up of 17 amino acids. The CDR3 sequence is CASTTLAPSGTTDTQYF. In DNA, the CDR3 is TGTGCCAGCACAACCTTGGCTCCTAGCGGGACCACAGATACGCAGTATTTT.

CDR3 in amino acids: CAISDGTDPQHF. CDR3 sequence (DNA): TGTGCCATCAGTGATGGTACAGACCCCCAGCATTTT. The chain links TRBV10-3 to TRBJ1-5, with D unresolved. Germline lookup yields CDR1 ENHRY and CDR2 SYGVKD. The CDR3 has 12 residues. Trimming pared 3 bases from V and 10 bases from J, leaving 10 bases between.

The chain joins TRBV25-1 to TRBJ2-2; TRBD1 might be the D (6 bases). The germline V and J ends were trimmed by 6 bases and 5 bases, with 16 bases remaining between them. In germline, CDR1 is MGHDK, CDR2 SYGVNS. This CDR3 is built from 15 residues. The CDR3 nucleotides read TGTGCCAGCAGGGGACAAGGGGCGTTGACCGGGGAGCTGTTTTTT. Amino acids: CASRGQGALTGELFF.

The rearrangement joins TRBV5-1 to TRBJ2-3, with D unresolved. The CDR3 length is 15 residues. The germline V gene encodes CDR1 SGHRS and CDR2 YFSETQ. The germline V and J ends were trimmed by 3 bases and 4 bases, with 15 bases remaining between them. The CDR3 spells CASSSRSWDSDTQYF. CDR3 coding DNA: TGCGCCAGCAGCTCCCGAAGTTGGGATTCAGATACGCAGTATTTT.

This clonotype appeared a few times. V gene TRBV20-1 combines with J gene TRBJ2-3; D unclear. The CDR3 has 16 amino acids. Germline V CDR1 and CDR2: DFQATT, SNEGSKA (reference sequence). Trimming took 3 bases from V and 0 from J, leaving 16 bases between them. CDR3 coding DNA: TGCAGTGCTAGGGGCTTGGAAGAGGTTAGCACAGATACGCAGTATTTT. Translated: CSARGLEEVSTDTQYF.

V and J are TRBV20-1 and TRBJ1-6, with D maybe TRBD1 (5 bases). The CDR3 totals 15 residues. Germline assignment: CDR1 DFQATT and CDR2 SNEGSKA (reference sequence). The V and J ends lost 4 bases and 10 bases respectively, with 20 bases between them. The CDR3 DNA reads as TGCAGTGCTATGAGTATAGGGCAGGGAAAATCACCCCTCCACTTT. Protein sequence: CSAMSIGQGKSPLHF.

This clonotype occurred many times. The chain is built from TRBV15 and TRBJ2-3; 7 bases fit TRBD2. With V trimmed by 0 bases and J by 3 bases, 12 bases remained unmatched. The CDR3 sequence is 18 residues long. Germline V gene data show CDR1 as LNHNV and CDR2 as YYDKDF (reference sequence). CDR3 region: CATSRDPGEAGKTDTQYF. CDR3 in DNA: TGTGCCACCAGCAGAGATCCAGGAGAAGCGGGGAAGACAGATACGCAGTATTTT.

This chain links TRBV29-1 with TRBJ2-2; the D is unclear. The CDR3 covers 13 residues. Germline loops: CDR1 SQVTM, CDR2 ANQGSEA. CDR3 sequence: CSARRVDTGELFF. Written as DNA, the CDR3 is TGCAGTGCGCGAAGGGTGGACACCGGGGAGCTGTTTTTT.

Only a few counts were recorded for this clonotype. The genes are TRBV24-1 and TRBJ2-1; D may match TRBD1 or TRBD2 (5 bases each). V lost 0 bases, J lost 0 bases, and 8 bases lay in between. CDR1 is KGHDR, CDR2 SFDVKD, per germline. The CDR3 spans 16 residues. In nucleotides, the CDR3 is TGTGCCACCAGTGATTTGGCAGGGAGCTCCTACAATGAGCAGTTCTTC. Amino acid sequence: CATSDLAGSSYNEQFF.

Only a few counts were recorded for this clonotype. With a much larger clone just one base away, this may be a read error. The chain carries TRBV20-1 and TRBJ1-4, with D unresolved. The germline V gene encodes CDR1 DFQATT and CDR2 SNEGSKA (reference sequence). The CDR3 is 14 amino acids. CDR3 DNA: TGCAGTGCTTTCCCCCGTGCAACTAATGAAAAACGGTTTTTT. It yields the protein CSAFPRATNEKRFF.

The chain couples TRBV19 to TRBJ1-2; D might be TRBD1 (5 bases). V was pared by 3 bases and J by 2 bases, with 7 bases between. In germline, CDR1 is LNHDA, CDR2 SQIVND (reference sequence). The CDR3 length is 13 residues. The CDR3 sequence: CASSIQGNYGYTF. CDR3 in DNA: TGTGCCAGTAGTATCCAGGGAAACTATGGCTACACCTTC.

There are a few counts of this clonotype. The CDR3 DNA follows: TGTGCCAGCAGTCGACAGGGCCTGAACAATCAGCCCCAGCATTTT. Amino acids: CASSRQGLNNQPQHF. V and J are TRBV6-6 and TRBJ1-5, with 7 bases lining up with TRBD1. The CDR3 covers 15 residues. CDR1 MNHNY and CDR2 SVGAGI come from the germline V gene (reference sequence). V gave up 5 bases and J gave up 3 bases; unmatched junction bases: 7.

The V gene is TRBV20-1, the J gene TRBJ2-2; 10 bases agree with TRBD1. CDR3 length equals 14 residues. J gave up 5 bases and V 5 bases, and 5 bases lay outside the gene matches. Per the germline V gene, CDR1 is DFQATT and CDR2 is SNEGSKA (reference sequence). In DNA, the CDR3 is TGCAGTGCTCCCGGGACAGGGGATACCGGGGAGCTGTTTTTT. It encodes CSAPGTGDTGELFF.

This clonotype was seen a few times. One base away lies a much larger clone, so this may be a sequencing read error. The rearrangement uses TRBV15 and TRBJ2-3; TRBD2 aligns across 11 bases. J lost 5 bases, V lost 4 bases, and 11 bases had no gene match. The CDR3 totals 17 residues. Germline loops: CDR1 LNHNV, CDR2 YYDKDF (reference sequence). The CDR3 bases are TGTGCCACCAGCATCGGTAGCGGGGGGGCTCAGGGAGATACGCAGTATTTT. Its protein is CATSIGSGGAQGDTQYF.